This passage covers 30 T cell receptor beta chains from one sample sequenced in a study of Graves' ophthalmopathy and Graves' hyperthyroidism. RNA transcripts provided the template for amplifying TCR beta CDR3 regions. An initial RT-PCR round employing HTBI primers preceded a second-round multiplex PCR. TCRdb used MiXCR to reprocess the multiplex PCR reads, holding one entry per CDR3 protein. The data contain 400,000 or so distinct CDR3 sequences, 17% of them singletons. The sequencing input was peripheral blood. These TCRs come from an adult woman with stable Graves' hyperthyroidism.

The sample holds many counts of this clonotype. This chain connects TRBV7-6 to TRBJ2-2; no clear D. CDR1 is SGHVS, CDR2 FNYEAQ, per germline. The CDR3 is 16 residues long. V shed 1 base and J shed 6 bases, with 15 bases lying between them. The CDR3 loop is CASSLDVPFVAGELFF. The DNA of the CDR3 is TGTGCCAGCAGCTTAGATGTTCCCTTCGTGGCCGGGGAGCTGTTTTTT.

This clonotype was recorded many times. The chain couples TRBV20-1 to TRBJ2-5; D might be TRBD1 (6 bases). CDR3 length: 14 amino acids. Germline assignment: CDR1 DFQATT and CDR2 SNEGSKA (reference sequence). V lost 3 bases, J lost 5 bases, and 16 bases lay in between. The CDR3 coding sequence is TGCAGTGCTAGGGAGACAGGAGGAAGGGAGACCCAGTACTTC. Its translation is CSARETGGRETQYF.

J is TRBJ1-5 and V is TRBV20-1; D remains unclear. V was trimmed by 6 bases and J by 4 bases, leaving 10 bases between them. Germline V gene lookup returns CDR1 DFQATT and CDR2 SNEGSKA (reference sequence). The CDR3 has 12 amino acids. CDR3 sequence (DNA): TGCAGTGCCACCACGACAAATCAGCCCCAGCATTTT. Protein: CSATTTNQPQHF.

This clonotype is labeled as medium-sized (0.01 to 0.1%). The chain recombines TRBV12-3 or TRBV12-4 with TRBJ1-6; D perhaps matches TRBD1 (5 bases). With 10 bases removed from V and 7 bases from J, the gap between germline ends came to 11 bases. CDR3 size: 12 residues. The CDR3 reads CAIGTSNSPLHF. As DNA, the CDR3 is TGTGCCATCGGGACGAGCAATTCACCCCTCCACTTT.

The chain carries TRBV11-1 and TRBJ2-7; 8 nucleotides match TRBD1. Germline-derived CDR1 and CDR2 are SGHAT and FQDESV (reference sequence). The V gene end was trimmed by 6 bases and the J gene end by 6 bases; junction bases not matched to a gene: 16. CDR3 size: 16 residues. The CDR3 sequence: CASSYSPGTGSSEQYF. CDR3 DNA: TGTGCCAGCAGTTACTCCCCCGGGACAGGCTCCAGCGAGCAGTACTTC.

This clonotype was picked up many times. The chain recombines TRBV28 with TRBJ1-5; TRBD1 agrees at 7 bases. The CDR3 loop spans 15 amino acids. CDR1 and CDR2 (germline): MDHEN, SYDVKM. The J segment lost 6 bases and the V segment lost 5 bases, leaving 10 bases of the junction unmatched. CDR3 in DNA: TGTGCCAGCAGTCGTGGAGGTAACAGGGGTCAGCCCCAGCATTTT. Its protein product is CASSRGGNRGQPQHF.

This clonotype was picked up many times. This rearrangement joins TRBV28 to TRBJ1-1; D gene uncertain. This CDR3 comprises 13 residues. CDR1 is MDHEN and CDR2 is SYDVKM in the germline V gene. V was clipped by 7 bases and J by 4 bases, with 13 bases between them. The CDR3 bases are TGTGCCAGCACCCCAGAGAGTACCACTGAAGCTTTCTTT. It yields the protein CASTPESTTEAFF.

This clonotype was found many times. The chain recombines TRBV27 with TRBJ1-5, with no clear D. Trimming removed 6 bases at V and 6 bases at J, with 9 bases between. This CDR3 is 12 amino acids long. The germline gives CDR1 MNHEY, CDR2 SMNVEV (reference sequence). The CDR3 sequence is CASSQMGQPQHF. The DNA of the CDR3 is TGTGCCAGCAGCCAAATGGGTCAGCCCCAGCATTTT.

This clonotype was seen more than once but under ten times. The conserved closing phenylalanine or tryptophan is absent in this CDR3, likely reflecting a read error. The CDR3, as DNA: TGTGCCTGGAGTCGACCACAGCCCAACACCGGGGAGCTGTTTTAT. It yields the protein CAWSRPQPNTGELFY. This chain links TRBV30 with TRBJ2-2; D unclear. The CDR3 consists of 15 residues. V was cut by 2 bases and J by 2 bases, with 12 bases left in between. Germline V lookup: CDR1 GTSNPN, CDR2 SVGIG (reference sequence).

The table lists this clonotype with many counts. The V call is TRBV20-1, the J call TRBJ2-2; D possibly corresponds to TRBD1 (6 bases). Trimming cost V 6 bases and J 0 bases, with 11 bases left between them. The CDR3 spans 14 residues. The germline CDR1 and CDR2 sequences are DFQATT and SNEGSKA (reference sequence). The DNA for the CDR3 is TGCAGTGCCAGGGACACCACGAACACCGGGGAGCTGTTTTTT. Amino acids: CSARDTTNTGELFF.

The rearrangement links TRBV7-9 to TRBJ1-2; 10 positions match TRBD1. The V gene end was trimmed by 4 bases and the J gene end by 6 bases; junction bases not matched to a gene: 8. CDR1 and CDR2 (germline): SEHNR, FQNEAQ (reference sequence). CDR3 size: 15 residues. CDR3 sequence: CASSSPRDRGNGYTF. CDR3 coding DNA: TGTGCCAGCAGCTCACCCCGGGACAGGGGAAATGGCTACACCTTC.

This clonotype has a handful of counts. The chain is built from TRBV6-5 and TRBJ2-7; either TRBD1 or TRBD2 may supply D (6 bases each). Trimming took off 0 bases at V and 7 bases at J, with 19 bases between the two ends. Germline V gives CDR1 MNHEY, CDR2 SVGAGI. This CDR3 has 16 residues. The CDR3 bases are TGTGCCAGCAGTTACTCCTTTGTGGGGGGCCCCGGAGAGCAGTACTTC. Its translation is CASSYSFVGGPGEQYF.

This clonotype was observed a few times. This sequence may be a read error, since a much larger clone differs from it by one base. The rearrangement joins TRBV6-1 to TRBJ2-7; 13 nucleotides align to TRBD2. The CDR3 has 13 amino acids. CDR1 and CDR2 (germline): MNHNS, SASEGT. Written as DNA, the CDR3 is TGTGCCAGCAGTGGACTAGCGGGAGGTCCAGGGTGCTTC. This gives the protein CASSGLAGGPGCF.

This clonotype was counted many times. This chain joins TRBV10-3 and TRBJ2-1, with D tentatively TRBD1 (5 bases). The CDR3 covers 12 residues. V gave up 3 bases and J gave up 8 bases, with 8 bases separating them. Germline lookup yields CDR1 ENHRY and CDR2 SYGVKD. The chain's CDR3 is CAISDQGDEQFF. In DNA, the CDR3 is TGTGCCATCAGTGACCAGGGCGATGAGCAGTTCTTC.

This clonotype was counted ten times or more. This chain connects TRBV27 to TRBJ2-2, with 9 bases lining up with TRBD1. Per germline, CDR1 MNHEY and CDR2 SMNVEV (reference sequence). This CDR3 has 14 amino acids. J lost 8 bases, V lost 5 bases, and 6 bases had no gene match. CDR3 DNA: TGTGCCAGCAGTCACAGGGGGCGCATGGGGGAGCTGTTTTTT. This codes for CASSHRGRMGELFF.

This clonotype was seen at least ten times. The chain combines TRBV12-3 or TRBV12-4 with TRBJ2-7, with 14 bases aligning to TRBD2. The CDR3 is made up of 17 amino acids. V was clipped by 5 bases and J by 1 base; unmatched bases: 7. In DNA, the CDR3 is TGTGCCAGCAGTCACGGACTAGCGGGAGGCATGTCCTACGAGCAGTACTTC. It encodes CASSHGLAGGMSYEQYF.

This clonotype was found many times. This chain uses TRBV19 with TRBJ2-7; D is uncertain. Trimming shortened V by 6 bases and J by 2 bases, and 14 bases separated the two germline ends. Germline loops: CDR1 LNHDA, CDR2 SQIVND (reference sequence). CDR3 length: 14 residues. Written as DNA, the CDR3 is TGTGCCAGTAGCACCACGGCAGCAACCTACGAGCAGTACTTC. Its translation: CASSTTAATYEQYF.

This clonotype was picked up many times. The rearrangement uses TRBV12-3 or TRBV12-4 and TRBJ1-5; TRBD1 matches at 9 bases. V gave up 6 bases and J gave up 6 bases; unmatched junction bases: 12. The CDR3 is made up of 16 amino acids. This chain's CDR3 is CASRLRLGQGSQPQHF. In DNA form, the CDR3 reads TGTGCCAGCAGGTTACGGCTCGGACAGGGGAGTCAGCCCCAGCATTTT.

With regard to this clonotype: This could be a read error, since a much larger clone is one nucleotide away. The CDR3 sequence: CASSLRTEYEQCF. The DNA of the CDR3 is TGTGCCAGCAGCTTAAGGACGGAGTACGAGCAGTGCTTC. V and J are TRBV7-2 and TRBJ2-7; D ambiguous. The CDR3 has 13 amino acids. Germline CDR1 is SGHTA and CDR2 is FQGNSA.

The chain combines TRBV7-9 with TRBJ2-7, with D perhaps TRBD2 (5 bases). Germline V gene sequence: CDR1 SEHNR, CDR2 FQNEAQ (reference sequence). CDR3 length: 13 amino acids. V was pared by 5 bases and J by 3 bases, with 11 bases between. DNA of the CDR3: TGTGCCAGCAGCCCATATGCGGGCTACGAGCAGTACTTC. This translates into CASSPYAGYEQYF. The variable domain in full, completed from reference TRBV7-9 and TRBJ2-7, reads DTGVSQNPRHKITKRGQNVTFRCDPISEHNRLYWYRQTLGQGPEFLTYFQNEAQLEKSRLLSDRFSAERPKGSFSTLEIQRTEQGDSAMYLCASSPYAGYEQYFGPGTRLTVT.

Points on this clonotype: At one boundary the junction diverges from the germline segment, which might be a read error. The rearrangement joins TRBV12-3 or TRBV12-4 to TRBJ2-7; D is ambiguous. The CDR3 sequence is 10 residues long. Written as DNA, the CDR3 is TGTGCCAGAAGTTCGGACGAGCAGTACTTC. It encodes CARSSDEQYF.

This clonotype was counted ten times or more. The chain joins TRBV27 to TRBJ1-5; TRBD1 matches at 9 bases. Losses at the gene ends were 7 bases for V and 7 bases for J; bases not matched to a gene: 8. Per germline, CDR1 MNHEY and CDR2 SMNVEV (reference sequence). The CDR3 runs 14 residues. The CDR3 sequence: CASIQTGGGQPQHF. CDR3 DNA sequence: TGTGCCAGCATCCAGACAGGGGGGGGACAGCCCCAGCATTTT.

This clonotype has at least ten counts. The chain employs TRBV11-2 and TRBJ2-5; 8 bases are a match to TRBD2. In germline, CDR1 is SGHAT, CDR2 FQNNGV. This CDR3 is 15 amino acids long. The V segment lost 2 bases and the J segment 4 bases; nucleotides outside the gene matches: 6. CDR3 nucleotides: TGTGCCAGCAGCTTACTTGCGGGAGGAGGAGAGACCCAGTACTTC. It encodes CASSLLAGGGETQYF.

The chain employs TRBV7-8 and TRBJ2-7, with D possibly matching TRBD1 (5 bases). Germline CDR1 SGHVS, CDR2 FQNEAQ. The CDR3 is made up of 16 amino acids. V lost 2 bases to trimming and J lost 0 bases, with 14 bases between them. The DNA of the CDR3 is TGTGCCAGCAGCTTATGGGGCCGACTTGGCTCCTACGAGCAGTACTTC. Protein sequence: CASSLWGRLGSYEQYF.

With respect to this clonotype: A read error may be the cause here, since a much bigger clone is one base away. The chain links TRBV11-3 to TRBJ1-1, with D unresolved. The germline V gene has CDR1 SGHNT and CDR2 YENEEA. The CDR3 spans 13 residues. V lost 10 bases and J 6 bases, leaving 18 bases between the germline ends. The CDR3 loop reads CATPGRADAEAFF. CDR3 DNA sequence: TGTGCCACCCCCGGTAGGGCGGACGCTGAAGCTTTCTTT.

This clonotype appeared once. The rearrangement links TRBV29-1 to TRBJ1-3; D may be TRBD1 (5 bases). The CDR3 covers 14 residues. V lost 6 bases and J 3 bases, leaving 15 bases between the germline ends. Germline-derived CDR1 and CDR2 are SQVTM and ANQGSEA. Written as DNA, the CDR3 is TGCAGCGTCGCCAGGGAACGTAGTGGAAACACCATATATTTT. As protein: CSVARERSGNTIYF. The full variable domain, completed using reference TRBV29-1 and TRBJ1-3, is SAVISQKPSRDICQRGTSLTIQCQVDSQVTMMFWYRQQPGQSLTLIATANQGSEATYESGFVIDKFPISRPNLTFSTLTVSNMSPEDSSIYLCSVARERSGNTIYFGEGSWLTVV.

The J gene is TRBJ2-7, the V gene TRBV4-2; D possibly matches TRBD1 or TRBD2 (5 bases each). This CDR3 is 16 amino acids long. Germline lookup yields CDR1 LGHNA and CDR2 YNFKEQ. Trimming shortened V by 0 bases and J by 2 bases, and 14 bases separated the two germline ends. CDR3 region: CASSQERDGWTYEQYF. DNA for the CDR3: TGTGCCAGCAGCCAAGAACGGGACGGGTGGACCTACGAGCAGTACTTC.

The chain uses TRBV20-1 and TRBJ2-2; either TRBD1 or TRBD2 may supply D (5 bases each). The CDR3 length is 16 residues. The germline gives CDR1 DFQATT, CDR2 SNEGSKA (reference sequence). V was pared by 1 base and J by 0 bases, with 12 bases between. The CDR3 sequence: CSARGGIRANTGELFF. The CDR3 region has the DNA TGCAGTGCTAGAGGGGGGATCAGAGCGAACACCGGGGAGCTGTTTTTT.

The table lists this clonotype with many counts. V and J are TRBV5-1 and TRBJ2-7; no definite D call. CDR1 and CDR2 (germline): SGHRS, YFSETQ. The CDR3 sequence is 14 residues long. Trimming removed 2 bases at V and 6 bases at J, with 15 bases between. CDR3 coding DNA: TGCGCCAGCAGCTTCGGGCTAGATAGCTCCGAGCAGTACTTC. Translated, it gives CASSFGLDSSEQYF.

This clonotype was observed at least ten times. This chain connects TRBV28 to TRBJ1-2; D is ambiguous. The CDR3 covers 11 residues. Trimming left V 5 bases short and J 3 bases short, with 4 bases between. The germline V gene encodes CDR1 MDHEN and CDR2 SYDVKM. The CDR3 loop reads CASSHYYGYTF. The CDR3 DNA sequence: TGTGCCAGCAGTCACTACTATGGCTACACCTTC.